This record concerns one TCR beta chain sequence. The antigen is unknown. Negatively enriched CD4+ T cells were divided by CD45RA into naive and memory. These data belong to a study of shared clonotypes between healthy human individuals. Sequenced by immunoSEQ multiplex PCR; TCRdb stores in-frame clones only, minus some. Of about 980,000 clones listed, 60% to 85% are singletons. Study-level points and caveats: Generation probabilities were higher for clonotypes shared across all four sorted-subset donors than for unshared ones. How much donors shared clonotypes was expected to be affected by sequencing depth.

The V gene's germline CDR1 is SGDLS and CDR2 YYNGEE. The V gene lost 0 bases and the J gene lost 0 bases, with 8 bases spanning the gap. The CDR3 consists of 15 residues. The clonotype was recovered from a man between 18 and 35 years old in good health. V is TRBV9 and J is TRBJ2-3, with D perhaps matching TRBD2 (5 bases). Sequenced material: memory CD4+ T cells sorted from blood. Subset meaning: CD45RA-negative fraction. The CDR3 DNA follows: TGTGCCAGCAGCGTAGCCCGGACTAGCACAGATACGCAGTATTTT. It codes for CASSVARTSTDTQYF. The full variable domain, its missing parts supplied by reference TRBV9 and TRBJ2-3, is DSGVTQTPKHLITATGQRVTLRCSPRSGDLSVYWYQQSLDQGLQFLIQYYNGEERAKGNILERFSAQQFPDLHSELNLSSLELGDSALYFCASSVARTSTDTQYFGPGTRLTVL.